The entry below describes one TCR beta chain. This record comes from a study of T cell changes during pregnancy in multiple sclerosis. Trimming removed 0 bases at V and 5 bases at J, with 11 bases between. The CDR3 runs 15 residues. CDR1 and CDR2 from the germline V gene are SGDLS and YYNGEE. Sequencing was performed with immunoSEQ multiplex PCR; in TCRdb, only in-frame clones are kept and a portion is missing. The repertoire consists of around 48,000 clones, with almost 95% occurring once and the leading ten covering approximately 0.67%. V and J are TRBV9 and TRBJ2-2, with a weak D call TRBD2 (5 bases). This sequence originates from a female donor with multiple sclerosis, enrolled in a pregnancy study. The source was CD4+ T cells from peripheral blood mononuclear cells, collected in the third trimester of pregnancy. CDR3 in DNA: TGTGCCAGCAGCGTAGGGGGAGAATCGACCGGGGAGCTGTTTTTT. Protein: CASSVGGESTGELFF.